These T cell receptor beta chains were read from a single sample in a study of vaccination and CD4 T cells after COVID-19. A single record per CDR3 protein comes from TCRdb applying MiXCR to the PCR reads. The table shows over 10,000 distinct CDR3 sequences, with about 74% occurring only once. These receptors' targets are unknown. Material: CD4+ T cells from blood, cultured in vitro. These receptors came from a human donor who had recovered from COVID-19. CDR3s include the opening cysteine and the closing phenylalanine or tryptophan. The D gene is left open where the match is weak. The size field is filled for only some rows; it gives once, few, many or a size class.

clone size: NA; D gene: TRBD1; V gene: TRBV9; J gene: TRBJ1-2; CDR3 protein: CASSPGTANYGYTF; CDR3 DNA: TGTGCCAGCAGCCCCGGGACAGCTAACTATGGCTACACCTTC
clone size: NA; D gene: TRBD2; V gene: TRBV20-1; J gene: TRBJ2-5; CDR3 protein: CSARVGGGPRQETQYF; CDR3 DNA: TGCAGTGCTAGGGTCGGGGGGGGACCACGCCAAGAGACCCAGTACTTC
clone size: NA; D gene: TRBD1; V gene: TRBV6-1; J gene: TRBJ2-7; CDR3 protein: CASSRDNRGQNEQYF; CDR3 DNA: TGTGCCAGCAGTCGAGATAACAGGGGGCAGAACGAGCAGTACTTC
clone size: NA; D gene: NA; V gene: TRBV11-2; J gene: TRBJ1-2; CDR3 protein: CASSLDADTANYGYTF; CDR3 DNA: TGTGCCAGCAGCTTAGACGCGGACACGGCTAACTATGGCTACACCTTC
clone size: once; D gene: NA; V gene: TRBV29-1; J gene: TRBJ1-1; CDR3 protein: CSVGTTSYRAEAFF; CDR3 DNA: TGCAGCGTTGGTACGACCAGCTATCGCGCTGAAGCTTTCTTT
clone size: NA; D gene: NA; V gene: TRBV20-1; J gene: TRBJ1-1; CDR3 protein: CSAEGNTEAFF; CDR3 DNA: TGCAGTGCCGAAGGGAACACTGAAGCTTTCTTT
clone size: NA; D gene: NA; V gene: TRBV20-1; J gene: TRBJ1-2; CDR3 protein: CSPRGGSKNYGYTF; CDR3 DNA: TGCAGTCCTAGGGGGGGCAGCAAGAACTATGGCTACACCTTC
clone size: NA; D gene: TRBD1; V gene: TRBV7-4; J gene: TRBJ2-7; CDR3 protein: CASSTRPGQGYEQYF; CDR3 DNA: TGTGCCAGCAGCACTCGTCCGGGACAGGGCTACGAGCAGTACTTC
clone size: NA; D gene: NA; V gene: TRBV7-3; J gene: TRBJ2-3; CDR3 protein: CASSEPSTDTQYF; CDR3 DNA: TGTGCCAGCAGCGAACCGAGCACAGATACGCAGTATTTT
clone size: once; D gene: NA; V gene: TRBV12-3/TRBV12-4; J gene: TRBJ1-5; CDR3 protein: CASSLGIQPQHF; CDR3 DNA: TGTGCCAGCAGTTTAGGTATTCAGCCCCAGCATTTT
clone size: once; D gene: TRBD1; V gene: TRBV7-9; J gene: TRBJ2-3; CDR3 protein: CASSLETGADTQYF; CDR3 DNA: TGTGCCAGCAGCTTAGAGACAGGGGCAGATACGCAGTATTTT
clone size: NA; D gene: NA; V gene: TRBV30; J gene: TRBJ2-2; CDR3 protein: CAWSATRTGELFF; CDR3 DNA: TGTGCCTGGAGTGCGACTAGGACCGGGGAGCTGTTTTTT
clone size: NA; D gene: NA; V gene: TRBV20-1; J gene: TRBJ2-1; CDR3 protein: CSATTAAGGIHEQFF; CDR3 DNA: TGCAGTGCCACCACCGCGGCAGGGGGGATCCATGAGCAGTTCTTC
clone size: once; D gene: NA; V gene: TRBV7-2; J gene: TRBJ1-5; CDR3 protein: CASSSDSSNQPQHF; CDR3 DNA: TGTGCCAGCAGCTCGGACAGTTCTAATCAGCCCCAGCATTTT
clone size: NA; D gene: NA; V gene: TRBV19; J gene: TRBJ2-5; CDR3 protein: CATKRADSLTQYF; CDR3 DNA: TGTGCCACTAAGAGAGCGGACTCTTTAACCCAGTACTTC
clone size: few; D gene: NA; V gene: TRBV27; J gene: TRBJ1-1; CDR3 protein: CASSYSFGTEAFF; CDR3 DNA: TGTGCCAGCAGTTATAGTTTCGGCACTGAAGCTTTCTTT
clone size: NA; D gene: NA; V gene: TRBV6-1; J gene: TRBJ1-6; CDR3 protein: CASSDRVDSYNSPLHF; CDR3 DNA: TGTGCCAGCAGTGACAGGGTCGACTCCTATAATTCACCCCTCCACTTT
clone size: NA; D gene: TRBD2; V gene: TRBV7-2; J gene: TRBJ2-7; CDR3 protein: CASSSSGSVYEQYF; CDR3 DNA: TGTGCCAGCAGCTCTAGCGGGAGCGTCTACGAGCAGTACTTC
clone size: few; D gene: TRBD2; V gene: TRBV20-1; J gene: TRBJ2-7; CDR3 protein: CSAELAGGYYEQYF; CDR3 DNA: TGCAGTGCTGAACTAGCGGGAGGCTACTACGAGCAGTACTTC
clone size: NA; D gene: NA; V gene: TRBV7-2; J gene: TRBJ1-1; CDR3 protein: CASSPGTMNTEAFF; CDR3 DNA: TGTGCCAGCAGCCCAGGGACGATGAACACTGAAGCTTTCTTT
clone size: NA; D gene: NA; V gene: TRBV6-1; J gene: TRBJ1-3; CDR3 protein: CASGTQQGNTIYF; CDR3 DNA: TGTGCCAGCGGGACCCAGCAGGGAAACACCATATATTTT
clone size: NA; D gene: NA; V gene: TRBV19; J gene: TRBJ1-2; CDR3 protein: CASSNRAVAYGYTF; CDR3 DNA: TGTGCCAGTAGCAACAGGGCGGTCGCCTATGGCTACACCTTC
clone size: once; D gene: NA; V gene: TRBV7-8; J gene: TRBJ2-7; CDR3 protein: CASSTGSYSYEQYF; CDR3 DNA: TGTGCCAGCAGTACAGGGAGCTACTCCTACGAGCAGTACTTC
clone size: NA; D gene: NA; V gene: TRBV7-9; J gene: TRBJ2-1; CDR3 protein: CASSPPIAVHNEQFF; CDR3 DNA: TGTGCCAGCAGCCCCCCAATAGCGGTCCACAATGAGCAGTTCTTC
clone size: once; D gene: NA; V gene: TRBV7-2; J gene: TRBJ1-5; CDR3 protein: CASSPRGFQPQHF; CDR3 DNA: TGTGCCAGCAGCCCGAGGGGGTTTCAGCCCCAGCATTTT
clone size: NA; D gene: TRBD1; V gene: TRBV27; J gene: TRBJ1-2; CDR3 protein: CASSSAGTGYGYTF; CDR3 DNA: TGTGCCAGCAGTTCAGCCGGGACAGGTTATGGCTACACCTTC
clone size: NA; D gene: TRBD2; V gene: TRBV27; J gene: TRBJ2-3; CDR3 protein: CASSFKGTSGAIRGDTQYF; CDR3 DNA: TGTGCCAGCAGTTTCAAAGGGACTAGCGGGGCGATCAGGGGAGATACGCAGTATTTT
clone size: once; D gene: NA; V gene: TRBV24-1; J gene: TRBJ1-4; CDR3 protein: CATSDRQSSGEKLFF; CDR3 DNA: TGTGCCACCAGTGATCGACAGTCGTCGGGTGAAAAACTGTTTTTT
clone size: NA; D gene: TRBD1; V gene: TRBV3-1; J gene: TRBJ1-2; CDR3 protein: CASSLSAGQGYNYGYTF; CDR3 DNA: TGTGCCAGCAGCCTAAGCGCGGGACAGGGATATAACTATGGCTACACCTTC
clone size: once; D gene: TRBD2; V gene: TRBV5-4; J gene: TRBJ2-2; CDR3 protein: CASSHLPGLANIGELFF; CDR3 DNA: TGTGCCAGCAGCCACCTCCCGGGACTAGCTAATATCGGGGAGCTGTTTTTT
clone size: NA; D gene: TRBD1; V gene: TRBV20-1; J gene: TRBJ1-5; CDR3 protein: CSARGTGAPKAQHF; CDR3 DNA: TGCAGTGCTAGAGGGACAGGAGCACCCAAGGCCCAGCATTTT
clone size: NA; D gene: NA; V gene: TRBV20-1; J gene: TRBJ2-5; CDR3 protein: CSARSERLLQETQYF; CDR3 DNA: TGCAGTGCTAGGAGTGAGCGTCTACTTCAAGAGACCCAGTACTTC
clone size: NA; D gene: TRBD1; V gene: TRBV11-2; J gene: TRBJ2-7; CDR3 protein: CASSLETGGRYEQYF; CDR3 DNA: TGTGCCAGCAGCTTAGAGACAGGGGGCAGATACGAGCAGTACTTC
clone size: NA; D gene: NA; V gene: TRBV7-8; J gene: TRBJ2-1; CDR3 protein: CASSLKPVRDPMSNEQFF; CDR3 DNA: TGTGCCAGCAGCTTAAAACCCGTCCGGGACCCTATGTCCAATGAGCAGTTCTTC
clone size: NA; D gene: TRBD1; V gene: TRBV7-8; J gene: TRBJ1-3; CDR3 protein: CASSAGTGGLVSTIYF; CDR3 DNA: TGTGCCAGCAGCGCCGGGACAGGGGGCCTCGTCAGCACCATATATTTT
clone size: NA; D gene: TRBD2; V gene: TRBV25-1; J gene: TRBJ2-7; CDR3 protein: CASSDSRTSGSTVPEQYF; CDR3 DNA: TGTGCCAGCAGTGACTCCAGGACTAGCGGGAGTACTGTCCCCGAGCAGTACTTC
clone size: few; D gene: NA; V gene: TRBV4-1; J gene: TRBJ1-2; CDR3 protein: CASSEGVGYTF; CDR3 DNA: TGCGCCAGCAGCGAAGGAGTTGGCTACACCTTC
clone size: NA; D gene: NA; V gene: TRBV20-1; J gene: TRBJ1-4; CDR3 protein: CSARDRMGAGEKLFF; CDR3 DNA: TGCAGTGCTAGAGATCGTATGGGGGCAGGGGAAAAACTGTTTTTT
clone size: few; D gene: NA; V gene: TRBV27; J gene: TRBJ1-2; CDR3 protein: CASRARYGYTF; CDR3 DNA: TGTGCCAGCCGGGCCCGATATGGCTACACCTTC
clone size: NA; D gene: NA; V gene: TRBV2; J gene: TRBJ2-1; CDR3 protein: CASSEAPRDEFF; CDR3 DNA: TGTGCCAGCAGTGAAGCTCCCCGGGACGAGTTCTTC
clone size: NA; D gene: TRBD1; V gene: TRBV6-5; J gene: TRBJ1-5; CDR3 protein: CASSSTGLPVGNQPQHF; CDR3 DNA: TGTGCCAGCAGTTCGACAGGGCTACCCGTGGGCAATCAGCCCCAGCATTTT
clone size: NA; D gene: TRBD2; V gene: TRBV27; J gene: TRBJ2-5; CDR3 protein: CASSLRSGGARRETQYF; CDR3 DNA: TGTGCCAGCAGCCTCCGTAGCGGGGGGGCCCGGAGAGAGACCCAGTACTTC
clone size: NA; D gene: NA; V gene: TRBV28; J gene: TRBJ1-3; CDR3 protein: CASRGRLNSGNTIYF; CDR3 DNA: TGTGCCAGCAGGGGTCGGCTGAACTCTGGAAACACCATATATTTT
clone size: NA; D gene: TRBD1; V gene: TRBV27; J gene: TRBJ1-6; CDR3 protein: CASTQTGYSPLHF; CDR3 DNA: TGTGCCAGCACACAGACAGGGTATTCACCCCTCCACTTT
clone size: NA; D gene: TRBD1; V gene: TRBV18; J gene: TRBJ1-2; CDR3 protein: CASSPDTTGGYGYTF; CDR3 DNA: TGTGCCAGCTCACCAGATACTACAGGGGGCTATGGCTACACCTTC
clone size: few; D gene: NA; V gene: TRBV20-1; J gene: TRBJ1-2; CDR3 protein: CSARDPMRRDYGYTF; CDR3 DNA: TGCAGTGCTAGAGACCCTATGAGGAGGGACTATGGCTACACCTTC
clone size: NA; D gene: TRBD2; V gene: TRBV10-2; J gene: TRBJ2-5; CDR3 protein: CASSESKVAGLAGGGGEYQETQYF; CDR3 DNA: TGCGCCAGCAGTGAGTCAAAGGTGGCGGGACTAGCGGGAGGAGGGGGGGAGTACCAAGAGACCCAGTACTTC
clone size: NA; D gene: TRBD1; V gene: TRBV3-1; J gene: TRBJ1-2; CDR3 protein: CASSRGQVRGYTF; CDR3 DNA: TGTGCCAGCAGCCGAGGACAGGTTCGGGGCTACACCTTC
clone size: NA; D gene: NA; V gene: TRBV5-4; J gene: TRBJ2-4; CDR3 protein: CASSNKAPGLAKNIQYF; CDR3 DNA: TGTGCCAGCAGCAACAAGGCCCCTGGTCTAGCCAAAAACATTCAGTACTTC
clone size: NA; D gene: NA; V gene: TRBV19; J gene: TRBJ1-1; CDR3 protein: CASDRRNTEAFF; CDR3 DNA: TGTGCCAGCGACAGGAGGAACACTGAAGCTTTCTTT